Following are 8 T cell receptor beta chains from one sample sequenced in a study of identifying expanded T cells in peripheral blood. The method was immunoSEQ multiplex PCR; TCRdb's version includes in-frame clones alone and lacks a portion of them. Of about 100,000 clones listed, approximately 88% are singletons. Material for sequencing was blood. Every receptor here comes from a person aged 18 to 70 in good health.

The chain links TRBV10-2 to TRBJ2-5; 7 bases are shared with TRBD1. J was trimmed by 0 bases and V by 6 bases; bases with no gene match: 7. There are 15 residues in the CDR3. Germline V gene data show CDR1 as WSHSY and CDR2 as SAAADI. As DNA, the CDR3 is TGCGCCAGCAGACCCATCGACAGGGACCAAGAGACCCAGTACTTC. Its translation is CASRPIDRDQETQYF.

V and J are TRBV19 and TRBJ2-2; 9 bases are a match to TRBD1. Germline CDR1 is LNHDA and CDR2 is SQIVND (reference sequence). V dropped 7 bases and J dropped 6; count of bases not matched to a gene: 9. The CDR3 has 15 residues. CDR3 residues: CASILGQGVPGELFF. CDR3 in DNA: TGTGCCAGTATCCTGGGACAGGGAGTGCCCGGGGAGCTGTTTTTT. Together with reference TRBV19 and TRBJ2-2, the CDR3 gives the full variable domain: DGGITQSPKYLFRKEGQNVTLSCEQNLNHDAMYWYRQDPGQGLRLIYYSQIVNDFQKGDIAEGYSVSREKKESFPLTVTSAQKNPTAFYLCASILGQGVPGELFFGEGSRLTVL.

The rearrangement joins TRBV20-1 to TRBJ1-1, with D hard to call. The CDR3 extends over 11 amino acids. In germline, CDR1 is DFQATT, CDR2 SNEGSKA (reference sequence). DNA of the CDR3: TGCAGCCACTTTGGGTTAACTGAAGCTTTCTTT. Translation gives CSHFGLTEAFF.

The chain uses TRBV5-5 and TRBJ2-1; D not resolved. Germline V lookup: CDR1 SGHKS, CDR2 YYEKEE (reference sequence). V lost 0 bases, J lost 0 bases, and 10 bases lay in between. The CDR3 spans 16 residues. CDR3 protein: CASSLDGGSSYNEQFF. The CDR3 DNA follows: TGTGCCAGCAGCTTGGACGGTGGAAGCTCCTACAATGAGCAGTTCTTC.

The chain combines TRBV11-2 with TRBJ2-3, with D perhaps TRBD1 (5 bases). CDR3 length: 14 amino acids. Germline CDR1 reads SGHAT; CDR2 reads FQNNGV. V dropped 1 base and J dropped 1 base, with 6 bases sitting between them. The CDR3 region is CASSLGRGTDTQYF. The CDR3 DNA is TGTGCCAGCAGCTTAGGCAGGGGCACAGATACGCAGTATTTT.

This chain links TRBV14 with TRBJ1-4; TRBD1 matches at 7 bases. CDR1 SGHDN and CDR2 FVKESK come from the germline V gene. The CDR3 sequence is 15 residues long. Trimming cost V 2 bases and J 4 bases; bases outside gene matches: 4. The CDR3 DNA follows: TGTGCCAGCAGCCAACCAGGGGGGAGTAATGAAAAACTGTTTTTT. Translating it yields CASSQPGGSNEKLFF.

The chain employs TRBV7-2 and TRBJ2-7; D is unclear. With 5 bases removed from V and 4 bases from J, the gap between germline ends came to 18 bases. CDR3 size: 15 residues. CDR1 is SGHTA and CDR2 is FQGNSA in the germline V gene. CDR3: CASSRTAAGIYEQYF. The CDR3 nucleotides are TGTGCCAGCAGCAGGACGGCTGCAGGTATATACGAGCAGTACTTC.

The V call is TRBV18, the J call TRBJ2-1; 8 nucleotides agree with TRBD1. Germline V gives CDR1 KGHSH, CDR2 LQKENI. The CDR3 runs to 15 residues. V lost 4 bases, J lost 3 bases, and 5 bases stayed unmatched. The chain's CDR3 is CASSLGQAYYNEQFF. CDR3 sequence (DNA): TGTGCCAGCTCACTGGGACAGGCCTACTACAATGAGCAGTTCTTC.